This TCR beta chain was found in a study of blood T cells in healthy people across ages. A note on this clonotype: Its antigen is still unknown.

A second PCR, run for about 6 to 11 cycles, used a sample-barcoded 5' primer plus a J-beta primer mix. Each CDR3 protein gets one entry after TCRdb re-called the 5' RACE reads with MiXCR. The profile shows under 1,100,000 distinct CDR3 sequences, almost 25% of them singletons. Study results and limitations: Diversity figures derived from one million T cells were judged to underestimate the true value.

The V segment lost 9 bases and the J segment 5 bases; nucleotides outside the gene matches: 15. Germline lookup yields CDR1 LNHDA and CDR2 SQIVND (reference sequence). This CDR3 has 15 amino acids. These same records also appear under a second study, on T cells of mothers and their children. That paper adds: Barcodes for each sample and 2-4 random nucleotides were added by the M1S primer used in the second PCR. Over 9.5 million reads per mother and approximately 3.2 million per child were obtained. The output of TCR recombination is shaped by thymic selection similarly in related and unrelated pairs.

The receptor comes from a girl aged 2-10 years in good health. The sequencing sample was made of blood. The chain carries TRBV19 and TRBJ2-5; 7 positions match TRBD2. The CDR3 protein is CASGVGGGSWETQYF. The CDR3 nucleotides are TGTGCCAGCGGGGTTGGCGGGGGTTCGTGGGAGACCCAGTACTTC.